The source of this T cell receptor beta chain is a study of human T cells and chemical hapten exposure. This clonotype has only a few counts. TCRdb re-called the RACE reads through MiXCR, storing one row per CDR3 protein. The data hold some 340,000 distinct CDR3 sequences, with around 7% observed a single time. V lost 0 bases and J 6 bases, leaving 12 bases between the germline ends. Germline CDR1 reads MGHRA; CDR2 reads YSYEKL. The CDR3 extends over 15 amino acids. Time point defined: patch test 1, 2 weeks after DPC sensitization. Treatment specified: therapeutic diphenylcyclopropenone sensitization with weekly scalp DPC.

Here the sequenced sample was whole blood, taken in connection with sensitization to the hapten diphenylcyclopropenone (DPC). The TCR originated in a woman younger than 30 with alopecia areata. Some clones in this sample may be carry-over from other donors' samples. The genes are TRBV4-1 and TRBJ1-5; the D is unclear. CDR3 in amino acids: CASSQDTEGTQPQHF. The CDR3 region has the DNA TGCGCCAGCAGCCAAGATACCGAGGGCACTCAGCCCCAGCATTTT.